This T cell receptor beta chain was identified during a study of PD-1 blockade in mismatch repair-deficient tumors. Study background: Patients had roughly twelve mismatch repair-deficient cancer types, all previously treated and progressing.

Study-level results: Tumor-resident clones, often undetectable pretreatment in blood, expanded then contracted after pembrolizumab.

About this clone itself: Its antigen is still unknown.

All patients were mismatch repair deficient, assessed by either PCR or immunohistochemistry. The TCR-sequenced patients were three responders to pembrolizumab. The CDR3 consists of 14 residues. V was pared by 5 bases and J by 3 bases, with 7 bases of the junction left unmatched. Germline V gene lookup returns CDR1 SGHRS and CDR2 YFSETQ. Profiling relied on immunoSEQ multiplex PCR, and the TCRdb table lists in-frame clones only, not all of them. The repertoire includes 95,000 to 150,000 clones, about 88% of them detected once, and about 13% sits in the top ten. This sample comprised peripheral blood, obtained 44 weeks after starting pembrolizumab. J is TRBJ1-1 and V is TRBV5-1; 7 bases are a match to TRBD1. The TCR originated in an adult with mismatch repair-deficient cancer. The CDR3 nucleotides are TGCGCCAGCAGTCGACAGGGTAGGGACACTGAAGCTTTCTTT. Translation: CASSRQGRDTEAFF.